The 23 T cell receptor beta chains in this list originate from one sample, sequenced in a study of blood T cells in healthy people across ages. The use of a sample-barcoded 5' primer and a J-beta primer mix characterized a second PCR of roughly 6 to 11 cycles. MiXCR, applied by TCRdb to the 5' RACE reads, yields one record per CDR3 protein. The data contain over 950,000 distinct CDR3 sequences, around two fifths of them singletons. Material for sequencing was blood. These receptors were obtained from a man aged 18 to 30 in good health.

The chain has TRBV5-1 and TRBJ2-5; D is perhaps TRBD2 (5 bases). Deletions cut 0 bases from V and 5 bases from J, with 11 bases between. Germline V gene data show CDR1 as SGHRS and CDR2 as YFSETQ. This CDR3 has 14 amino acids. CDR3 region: CASSLGRARETQYF. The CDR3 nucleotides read TGCGCCAGCAGCTTGGGGCGGGCCCGGGAGACCCAGTACTTC.

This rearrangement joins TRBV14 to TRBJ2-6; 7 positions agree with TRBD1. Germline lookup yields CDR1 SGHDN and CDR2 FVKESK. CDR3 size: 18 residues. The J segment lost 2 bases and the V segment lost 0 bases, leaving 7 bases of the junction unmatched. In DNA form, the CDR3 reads TGTGCCAGCAGCCAAGACCAACTAGGGGGCGCTGGGGCCAACGTCCTGACTTTC. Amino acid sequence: CASSQDQLGGAGANVLTF.

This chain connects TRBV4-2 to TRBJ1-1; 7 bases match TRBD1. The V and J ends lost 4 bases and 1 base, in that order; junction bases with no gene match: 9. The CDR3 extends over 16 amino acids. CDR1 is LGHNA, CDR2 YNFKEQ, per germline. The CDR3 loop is CASSLGTANPNTEAFF. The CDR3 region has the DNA TGTGCCAGCAGCCTTGGGACAGCTAACCCGAACACTGAAGCTTTCTTT.

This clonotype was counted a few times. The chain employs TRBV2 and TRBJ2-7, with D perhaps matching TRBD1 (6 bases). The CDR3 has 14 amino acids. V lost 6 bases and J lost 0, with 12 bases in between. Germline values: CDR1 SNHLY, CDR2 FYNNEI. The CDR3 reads CASSGTWSSYEQYF. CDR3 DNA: TGTGCCAGCAGCGGGACATGGAGCTCCTACGAGCAGTACTTC.

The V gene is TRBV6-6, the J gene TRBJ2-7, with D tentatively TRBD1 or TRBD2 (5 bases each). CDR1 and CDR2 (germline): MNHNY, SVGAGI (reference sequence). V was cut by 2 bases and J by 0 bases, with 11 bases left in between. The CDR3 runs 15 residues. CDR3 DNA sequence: TGTGCCAGCAGTTACCGGGACGGAAGCTCCTACGAGCAGTACTTC. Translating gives CASSYRDGSSYEQYF.

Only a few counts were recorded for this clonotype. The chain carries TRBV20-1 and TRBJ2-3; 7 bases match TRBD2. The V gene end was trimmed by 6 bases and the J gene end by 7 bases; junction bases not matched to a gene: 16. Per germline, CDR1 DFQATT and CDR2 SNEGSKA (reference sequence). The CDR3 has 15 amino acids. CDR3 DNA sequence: TGCAGTGCCCCCCAAAAGGGACTATCGGTGAATACGCAGTATTTT. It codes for CSAPQKGLSVNTQYF.

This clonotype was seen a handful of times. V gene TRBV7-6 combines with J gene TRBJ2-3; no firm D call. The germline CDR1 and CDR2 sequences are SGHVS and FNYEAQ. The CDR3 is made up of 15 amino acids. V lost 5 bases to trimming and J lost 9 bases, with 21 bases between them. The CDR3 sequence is CASSQAVHGPITQYF. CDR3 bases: TGTGCCAGCAGCCAAGCCGTACACGGACCTATCACGCAGTATTTT.

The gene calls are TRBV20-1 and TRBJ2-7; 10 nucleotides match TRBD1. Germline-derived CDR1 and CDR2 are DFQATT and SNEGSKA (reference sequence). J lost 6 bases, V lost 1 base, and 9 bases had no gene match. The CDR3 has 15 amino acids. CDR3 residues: CSARGGTGAGSEQYF. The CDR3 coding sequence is TGCAGTGCTAGAGGGGGGACAGGGGCTGGGTCCGAGCAGTACTTC.

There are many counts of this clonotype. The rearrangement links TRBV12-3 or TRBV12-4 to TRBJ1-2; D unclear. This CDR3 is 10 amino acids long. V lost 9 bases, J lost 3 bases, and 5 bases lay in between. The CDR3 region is CASGDYGYTF. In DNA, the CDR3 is TGTGCCAGTGGGGACTATGGCTACACCTTC.

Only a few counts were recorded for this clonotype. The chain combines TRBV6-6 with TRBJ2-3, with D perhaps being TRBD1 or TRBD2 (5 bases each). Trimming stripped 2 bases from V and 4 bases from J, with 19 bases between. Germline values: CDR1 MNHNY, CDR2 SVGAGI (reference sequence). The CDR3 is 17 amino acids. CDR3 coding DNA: TGTGCCAGCAGTTACCAGGCTAGCCGCAGACAGTCAGATACGCAGTATTTT. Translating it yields CASSYQASRRQSDTQYF.

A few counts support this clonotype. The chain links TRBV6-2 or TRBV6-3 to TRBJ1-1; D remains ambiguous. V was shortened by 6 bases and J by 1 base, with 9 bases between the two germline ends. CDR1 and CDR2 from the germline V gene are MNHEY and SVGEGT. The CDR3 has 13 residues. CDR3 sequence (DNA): TGTGCCAGCAGCGGGTGGAGGAACACTGAAGCTTTCTTT. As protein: CASSGWRNTEAFF.

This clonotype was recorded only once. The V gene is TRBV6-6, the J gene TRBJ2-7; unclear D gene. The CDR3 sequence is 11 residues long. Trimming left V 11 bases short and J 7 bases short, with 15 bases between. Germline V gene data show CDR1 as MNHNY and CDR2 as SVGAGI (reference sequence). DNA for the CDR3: TGTGCCTGCTGTTCCTACAATGAGCAGTACTTC. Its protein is CACCSYNEQYF.

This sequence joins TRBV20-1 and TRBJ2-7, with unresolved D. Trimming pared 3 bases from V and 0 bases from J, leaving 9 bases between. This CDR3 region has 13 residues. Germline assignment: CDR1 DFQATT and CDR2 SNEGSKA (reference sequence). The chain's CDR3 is CSARGTLSYEQYF. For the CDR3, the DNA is TGCAGTGCTAGGGGCACACTCTCCTACGAGCAGTACTTC.

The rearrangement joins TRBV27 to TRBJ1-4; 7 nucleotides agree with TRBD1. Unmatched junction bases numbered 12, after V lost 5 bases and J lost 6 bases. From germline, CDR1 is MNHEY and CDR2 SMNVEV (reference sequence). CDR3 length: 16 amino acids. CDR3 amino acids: CASSPRQGRIYEKLFF. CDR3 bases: TGTGCCAGCAGTCCTAGACAGGGCCGTATTTATGAAAAACTGTTTTTT.

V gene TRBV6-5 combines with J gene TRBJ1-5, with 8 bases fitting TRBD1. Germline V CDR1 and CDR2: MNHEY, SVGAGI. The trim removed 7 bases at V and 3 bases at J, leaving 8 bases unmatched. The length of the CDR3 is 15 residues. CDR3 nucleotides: TGTGCCAGCAACCCCGGGACAGGACTCAATCAGCCCCAGCATTTT. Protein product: CASNPGTGLNQPQHF.

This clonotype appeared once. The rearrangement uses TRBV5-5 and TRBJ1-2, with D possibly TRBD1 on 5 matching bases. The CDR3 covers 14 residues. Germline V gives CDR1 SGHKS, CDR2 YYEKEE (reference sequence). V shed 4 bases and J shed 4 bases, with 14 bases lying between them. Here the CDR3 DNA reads TGTGCCAGCAGCGTGGCTTCAGGGCTCTATGGCTACACCTTC. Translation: CASSVASGLYGYTF.

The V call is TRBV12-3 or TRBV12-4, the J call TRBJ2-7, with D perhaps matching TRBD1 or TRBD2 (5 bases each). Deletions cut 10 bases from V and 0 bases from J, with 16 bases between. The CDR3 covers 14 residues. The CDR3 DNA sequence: TGTGCCACCGTCCCGTCCGGGACCTCCTACGAGCAGTACTTC. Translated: CATVPSGTSYEQYF.

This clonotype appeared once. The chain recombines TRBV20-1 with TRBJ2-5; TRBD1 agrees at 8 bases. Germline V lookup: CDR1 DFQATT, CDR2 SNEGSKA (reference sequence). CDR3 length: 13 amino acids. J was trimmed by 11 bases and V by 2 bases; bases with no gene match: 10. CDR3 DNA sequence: TGCAGTGCTAGATCGACAGGGGTGACTGAGCAGTACTTC. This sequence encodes CSARSTGVTEQYF.

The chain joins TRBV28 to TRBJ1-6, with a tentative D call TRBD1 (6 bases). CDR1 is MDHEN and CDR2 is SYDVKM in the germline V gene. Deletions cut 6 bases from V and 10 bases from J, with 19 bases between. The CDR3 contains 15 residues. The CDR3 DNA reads TGTGCCAGCAGACCGCCTGCTACAGGGTACTCACCCCTCCACTTT. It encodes CASRPPATGYSPLHF.

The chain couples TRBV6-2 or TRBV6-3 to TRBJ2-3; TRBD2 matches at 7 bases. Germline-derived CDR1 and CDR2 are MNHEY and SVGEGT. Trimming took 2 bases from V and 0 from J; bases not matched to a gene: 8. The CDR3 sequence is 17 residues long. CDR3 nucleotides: TGTGCCAGCAGTTACCAAACTCTAGCGGCTAGCACAGATACGCAGTATTTT. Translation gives CASSYQTLAASTDTQYF.

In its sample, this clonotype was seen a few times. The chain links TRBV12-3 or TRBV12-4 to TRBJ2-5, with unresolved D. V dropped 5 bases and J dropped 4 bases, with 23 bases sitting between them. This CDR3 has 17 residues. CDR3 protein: CASSRTYDPPEGETQYF. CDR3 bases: TGTGCCAGCAGTCGCACGTACGATCCGCCCGAAGGAGAGACCCAGTACTTC.

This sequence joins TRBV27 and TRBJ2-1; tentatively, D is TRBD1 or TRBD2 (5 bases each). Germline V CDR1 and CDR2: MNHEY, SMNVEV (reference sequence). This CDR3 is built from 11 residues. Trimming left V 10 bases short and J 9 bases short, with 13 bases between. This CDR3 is CATTWGFEQFF. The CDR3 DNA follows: TGTGCCACAACATGGGGGTTTGAGCAGTTCTTC.

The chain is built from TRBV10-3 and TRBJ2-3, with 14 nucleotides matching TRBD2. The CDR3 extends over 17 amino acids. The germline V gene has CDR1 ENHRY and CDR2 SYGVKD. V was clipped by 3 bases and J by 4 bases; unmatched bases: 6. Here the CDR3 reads CAISDRLAGGTADTQYF. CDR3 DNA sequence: TGTGCCATCAGTGATAGACTAGCGGGGGGGACCGCAGATACGCAGTATTTT.